These 8 T cell receptor beta chains were sequenced from one sample in a study of identical twins. TCRdb reprocessed the 5' RACE reads via MiXCR and lists one record per CDR3 protein. The sample includes more than 1.5 million distinct CDR3 sequences, roughly 35% of them seen just once. The sample comprised cord blood. These receptor sequences come from a newborn girl in good health.

The J gene is TRBJ2-5, the V gene TRBV20-1; D gene unclear. Trimming took 1 base from V and 4 from J, leaving 7 bases between them. Germline CDR1 is DFQATT and CDR2 is SNEGSKA (reference sequence). There are 12 residues in the CDR3. CDR3 sequence reads: CSARVRRETQYF. The CDR3 DNA reads TGCAGTGCTAGAGTGCGTCGAGAGACCCAGTACTTC.

This clonotype showed up many times. This rearrangement joins TRBV2 to TRBJ2-3, with 9 bases aligning to TRBD2. CDR3 length: 15 residues. The V gene end was trimmed by 6 bases and the J gene end by 5 bases; junction bases not matched to a gene: 9. The germline CDR1 and CDR2 sequences are SNHLY and FYNNEI. CDR3 protein: CASRAGSGRRDTQYF. The CDR3, as DNA: TGTGCCAGCAGAGCAGGTAGCGGGAGAAGAGATACGCAGTATTTT.

V is TRBV18 and J is TRBJ1-5, with TRBD1 matching 8 bases. This CDR3 has 16 residues. From germline, CDR1 is KGHSH and CDR2 LQKENI. V shed 6 bases, J shed 9 bases, and the junction held 16 bases outside the gene matches. Here the CDR3 reads CASSHADIQGGWPQHF. In nucleotides, the CDR3 is TGTGCCAGCTCTCACGCCGATATACAGGGGGGTTGGCCCCAGCATTTT.

This clonotype was counted only a few times. The V call is TRBV20-1, the J call TRBJ1-5; TRBD1 agrees at 10 bases. Germline lookup yields CDR1 DFQATT and CDR2 SNEGSKA (reference sequence). With V trimmed by 3 bases and J by 2 bases, 13 bases remained unmatched. This CDR3 has 18 residues. The CDR3 is CSARGPNPGQGGNQPQHF. The CDR3 DNA follows: TGCAGTGCTAGGGGGCCCAACCCCGGACAGGGGGGCAATCAGCCCCAGCATTTT.

V gene TRBV27 combines with J gene TRBJ1-1; 8 nucleotides agree with TRBD1. The trim removed 6 bases at V and 9 bases at J, leaving 3 bases unmatched. CDR1 is MNHEY and CDR2 is SMNVEV in the germline V gene (reference sequence). The CDR3 covers 11 residues. CDR3 bases: TGTGCCAGCAGGGGCAGGGGGCAAGCTTTCTTT. It codes for CASRGRGQAFF.

This clonotype was seen repeatedly, ten times or more. The chain combines TRBV7-2 with TRBJ2-3, with a possible D match to TRBD2 (6 bases). This CDR3 has 13 amino acids. Between the trimmed V and J ends, which lost 5 bases and 4 bases, there was a span of 10 bases. The germline V gene encodes CDR1 SGHTA and CDR2 FQGNSA. CDR3 in amino acids: CASSTRLADTQYF. CDR3 DNA sequence: TGTGCCAGCAGCACCCGACTAGCAGATACGCAGTATTTT.

This clonotype occurred a few times. The chain has TRBV29-1 and TRBJ2-5; no clear D gene. The CDR3 runs 14 residues. The germline V gene encodes CDR1 SQVTM and CDR2 ANQGSEA. V was clipped by 6 bases and J by 5 bases, with 19 bases between them. This CDR3 reads CSVPGNPFRETQYF. The CDR3 nucleotides are TGCAGCGTGCCCGGTAACCCATTCAGGGAGACCCAGTACTTC.

The CDR3 sequence is CASSEIPSAYNEQYF. CDR3 nucleotides: TGTGCCAGCAGTGAAATACCTAGCGCCTACAATGAGCAGTACTTC. The chain has TRBV2 and TRBJ2-7, with D perhaps matching TRBD2 (6 bases). The CDR3 extends over 15 amino acids. Deletions cut 2 bases from V and 7 bases from J, with 18 bases between. CDR1 is SNHLY, CDR2 FYNNEI, per germline.